This T cell receptor (beta chain) was sequenced for a study of CD8+CD57+ T cells in acquired aplastic anemia. Findings of the study overall: Patients and controls turned out to have twenty-nine CD8+ CDR3 sequences in common.

TCR beta VDJ and CDR3 profiles were obtained from a genomic DNA template. TCRdb re-called the reads with MiXCR, one entry per CDR3 protein. In the table there are fewer than 250,000 distinct CDR3 sequences, about half of which are singletons. Points on this clonotype: Its antigen is currently unknown. A much larger clonotype is one base distant, so this may be a read error.

Whoever was chosen for sequencing had shown CD8+CD57+ cell expansion by flow cytometry. The sequence was collected from a human donor with aplastic anemia. Sequenced input: sorted CD4+, CD8+, or CD8+CD57+ T cells (not recorded which) from PBMCs.

CDR3 bases: TGTGCCAGCAGCCCCCGGGACAGGGCGGGCAATGGGCAGTTCTTC. It translates to CASSPRDRAGNGQFF. The chain joins TRBV5-4 to TRBJ2-7; 9 bases line up with TRBD1. Near its end, the DNA agrees better with TRBJ2-1, so the J call may be wrong. This CDR3 spans 15 amino acids. Germline-derived CDR1 and CDR2 are SGHNT and YYREEE (reference sequence).